The next 25 T cell receptor beta chains were all read from a single sample in a study of identical twins. TCRdb processed the 5' RACE reads anew with MiXCR; each CDR3 protein has one entry. The table includes some 730,000 distinct CDR3 sequences, 15% to 20% detected once. The sample was also linked to a second study, of T cells expressing NK-cell markers.

The sequenced material came from PBMCs. These receptors came from a woman between 18 and 29 years old in good health.

This clonotype appeared a few times. The chain links TRBV20-1 to TRBJ2-4; TRBD2 matches at 7 bases. Germline V gives CDR1 DFQATT, CDR2 SNEGSKA (reference sequence). This CDR3 has 15 residues. Germline trimming cut 4 bases from V and 0 bases from J; bases unmatched to any gene: 6. CDR3 DNA: TGCAGTGCTACTGGGGGGGACGTAGCCAAAAACATTCAGTACTTC. Translation gives CSATGGDVAKNIQYF.

The V call is TRBV27, the J call TRBJ2-7, with D uncertain. The ends were cut back, 3 bases at V and 0 bases at J, with 12 bases in the middle. This CDR3 has 15 residues. Germline CDR1 is MNHEY and CDR2 is SMNVEV (reference sequence). The CDR3 reads CASSFLGPSSYEQYF. CDR3 bases: TGTGCCAGCAGTTTCCTCGGTCCCAGCTCCTACGAGCAGTACTTC.

V gene TRBV7-9 combines with J gene TRBJ2-1; tentative D call: TRBD2 (6 bases). CDR1 SEHNR and CDR2 FQNEAQ come from the germline V gene (reference sequence). The CDR3 is 13 amino acids. V lost 8 bases to trimming and J lost 6 bases, with 14 bases between them. CDR3 sequence (DNA): TGTGCCAGCGGCCCGGGGGTACCCAATGAGCAGTTCTTC. This translates into CASGPGVPNEQFF.

The rearrangement joins TRBV6-1 to TRBJ2-3; the match to TRBD2 covers 8 bases. CDR3 length equals 18 residues. Germline trimming cut 7 bases from V and 5 bases from J; bases unmatched to any gene: 20. Germline assignment: CDR1 MNHNS and CDR2 SASEGT. DNA for the CDR3: TGTGCCAGCAAAGGAGGGATTTTGCCGGGAGGGCTGAGAGATACGCAGTATTTT. It translates to CASKGGILPGGLRDTQYF.

The rearrangement uses TRBV12-3 or TRBV12-4 and TRBJ2-2; D not resolved. The CDR3 loop spans 13 amino acids. V was clipped by 6 bases and J by 4 bases, with 9 bases between them. The CDR3 region is CASRAPSTGELFF. In DNA, the CDR3 is TGTGCCAGCAGGGCCCCTTCCACCGGGGAGCTGTTTTTT.

This clonotype was seen a single time. The gene calls are TRBV15 and TRBJ2-7; TRBD1 is a possible D gene (6 bases). The germline V gene has CDR1 LNHNV and CDR2 YYDKDF (reference sequence). Trimming removed 7 bases at V and 4 bases at J, with 17 bases between. The CDR3 has 14 residues. CDR3 DNA: TGTGCCACCAACACAGGGAAAGAAGATTACGAGCAGTACTTC. Protein sequence: CATNTGKEDYEQYF.

V and J are TRBV25-1 and TRBJ2-1; TRBD1 is a possible D gene (7 bases). Looked up from germline, CDR1 is MGHDK and CDR2 is SYGVNS. The V and J ends lost 3 bases and 1 base respectively, with 13 bases between them. This CDR3 region has 16 residues. The CDR3 sequence: CASSDSTGRSYNEQFF. The CDR3 DNA is TGTGCCAGCAGTGATTCGACAGGGAGGTCCTACAATGAGCAGTTCTTC.

This clonotype was recorded at least ten times. The chain recombines TRBV14 with TRBJ1-1; D is uncertain. Germline assignment: CDR1 SGHDN and CDR2 FVKESK. The length of the CDR3 is 14 residues. V was clipped by 2 bases and J by 10 bases, with 17 bases between them. CDR3 in amino acids: CASSQSLFQERAFF. The CDR3 DNA is TGTGCCAGCAGCCAAAGTCTCTTCCAGGAGAGAGCTTTCTTT. The full variable domain, rest sourced from reference TRBV14 and TRBJ1-1, is EAGVTQFPSHSVIEKGQTVTLRCDPISGHDNLYWYRRVMGKEIKFLLHFVKESKQDESGMPNNRFLAERTGGTYSTLKVQPAELEDSGVYFCASSQSLFQERAFFGQGTRLTVV.

This clonotype has more than one count but fewer than ten. The V call is TRBV9, the J call TRBJ2-7; 10 bases align to TRBD2. Germline V CDR1 and CDR2: SGDLS, YYNGEE. V shed 4 bases, J shed 3 bases, and the junction held 10 bases outside the gene matches. The CDR3 spans 16 residues. CDR3 bases: TGTGCCAGCAGCACCGAACCAGCGGGGGGGCTCTACGAGCAGTACTTC. It encodes CASSTEPAGGLYEQYF.

Only a few counts were recorded for this clonotype. The chain carries TRBV5-5 and TRBJ2-6; 7 positions match TRBD2. The ends lost 2 bases at V and 0 bases at J; junction bases unmatched: 2. Germline lookup yields CDR1 SGHKS and CDR2 YYEKEE (reference sequence). This CDR3 spans 16 amino acids. The chain's CDR3 is CASSLAGRSGANVLTF. Written as DNA, the CDR3 is TGTGCCAGCAGCTTAGCGGGACGCTCTGGGGCCAACGTCCTGACTTTC.

The rearrangement joins TRBV27 to TRBJ1-2, with D possibly matching TRBD1 (5 bases). Germline CDR1 MNHEY, CDR2 SMNVEV (reference sequence). Deletions cut 5 bases from V and 4 bases from J, with 11 bases between. This CDR3 spans 13 amino acids. The DNA for the CDR3 is TGTGCCAGCAGTACCCCCGGGGGCTATGGCTACACCTTC. Amino acid sequence: CASSTPGGYGYTF.

This clonotype was picked up a small number of times. The V gene is TRBV20-1, the J gene TRBJ2-2; 8 bases are a match to TRBD1. V shed 5 bases, J shed 5 bases, and the junction held 4 bases outside the gene matches. The CDR3 contains 13 residues. Germline CDR1 is DFQATT and CDR2 is SNEGSKA (reference sequence). The chain's CDR3 is CSAFRQGTGELFF. The CDR3 coding sequence is TGCAGTGCTTTTCGACAGGGGACCGGGGAGCTGTTTTTT.

This clonotype has more than one count but fewer than ten. CDR3 sequence: CSARTGVHEQYF. CDR3 DNA sequence: TGCAGTGCTAGGACAGGGGTCCACGAGCAGTACTTC. The chain uses TRBV20-1 and TRBJ2-7; 8 bases line up with TRBD1. Germline CDR1 reads DFQATT; CDR2 reads SNEGSKA (reference sequence). The CDR3 loop spans 12 amino acids. J was trimmed by 5 bases and V by 3 bases; bases with no gene match: 3.

The CDR3 here is CASRDWGGAADTQYF. The CDR3 DNA sequence: TGTGCCAGCAGAGATTGGGGTGGGGCCGCAGATACGCAGTATTTT. The chain carries TRBV7-9 and TRBJ2-3; TRBD1 is a possible D gene (5 bases). V was shortened by 6 bases and J by 4 bases, with 17 bases between the two germline ends. The germline gives CDR1 SEHNR, CDR2 FQNEAQ (reference sequence). There are 15 residues in the CDR3. The variable domain in full, completed from reference TRBV7-9 and TRBJ2-3, reads DTGVSQNPRHKITKRGQNVTFRCDPISEHNRLYWYRQTLGQGPEFLTYFQNEAQLEKSRLLSDRFSAERPKGSFSTLEIQRTEQGDSAMYLCASRDWGGAADTQYFGPGTRLTVL.

This clonotype was detected only a few times. This chain uses TRBV3-1 with TRBJ2-1; 11 positions agree with TRBD1. V lost 4 bases, J lost 14 bases, and 7 bases stayed unmatched. The CDR3 has 13 amino acids. Germline CDR1 and CDR2: LGHDT and YNNKEL (reference sequence). CDR3 nucleotides: TGTGCCAGCAGCCCAGCCTTGGGACAGGGGGAGTTCTTC. Its protein is CASSPALGQGEFF.

The genes are TRBV5-1 and TRBJ1-4; D unclear. Germline CDR1 reads SGHRS; CDR2 reads YFSETQ. CDR3 size: 14 residues. Trimming left V 7 bases short and J 3 bases short, with 13 bases between. CDR3 coding DNA: TGCGCCAGCCGTCTGGGAGGGTCTAATGAAAAACTGTTTTTT. Translation gives CASRLGGSNEKLFF.

This clonotype was detected many times. This chain links TRBV6-1 with TRBJ1-4, with D possibly being TRBD1 (5 bases). Germline V lookup: CDR1 MNHNS, CDR2 SASEGT. The CDR3 length is 14 residues. The V end lost 6 bases, the J end lost 11 bases, and 19 bases lay between the germline ends. DNA of the CDR3: TGTGCCAGCAGAGGGGAAAACCAGGGCGGGAAACTGTTTTTT. Protein sequence: CASRGENQGGKLFF.

CDR3 DNA: TGTGCCAGCAGCTTGGCGGTCTCGAGCTCCTACAATGAGCAGTTCTTC. Its protein is CASSLAVSSSYNEQFF. V usage is TRBV7-2 and J usage is TRBJ2-1; unclear D gene. V gave up 3 bases and J gave up 0 bases, with 12 bases separating them. CDR1 SGHTA and CDR2 FQGNSA come from the germline V gene. CDR3 length: 16 residues. The full variable domain, with the rest looked up from reference TRBV7-2 and TRBJ2-1, is GAGVSQSPSNKVTEKGKDVELRCDPISGHTALYWYRQSLGQGLEFLIYFQGNSAPDKSGLPSDRFSAERTGGSVSTLTIQRTQQEDSAVYLCASSLAVSSSYNEQFFGPGTRLTVL.

This clonotype was observed a few times. Here the CDR3 DNA reads TGTGCCAGCAGCCAAGAGCGGGGGGTTACCGGCAATGAGCAGTTCTTC. Its translation is CASSQERGVTGNEQFF. The J gene is TRBJ2-1, the V gene TRBV4-2, with 8 bases aligning to TRBD2. After removal of 0 bases from V and 6 bases from J, the junction contained 7 bases not matched to a gene. CDR1 is LGHNA, CDR2 YNFKEQ, per germline. This CDR3 has 16 amino acids.

A few counts support this clonotype. This chain connects TRBV19 to TRBJ2-1, with TRBD2 identical over 7 bases. Germline CDR1 reads LNHDA; CDR2 reads SQIVND (reference sequence). V gave up 7 bases and J gave up 7 bases; unmatched junction bases: 10. This CDR3 spans 14 amino acids. CDR3 protein: CASNSRGSDNEQFF. Here the CDR3 DNA reads TGTGCCAGTAATTCCCGCGGGAGCGATAATGAGCAGTTCTTC.

In its sample, this clonotype was seen a few times. V gene TRBV20-1 combines with J gene TRBJ2-1; no reliable D call. Per germline, CDR1 DFQATT and CDR2 SNEGSKA (reference sequence). The CDR3 is 14 residues long. V lost 5 bases and J 0 bases, leaving 11 bases between the germline ends. The CDR3 loop is CSASDSPSYNEQFF. CDR3 DNA sequence: TGCAGTGCTTCAGACTCGCCCTCCTACAATGAGCAGTTCTTC.

V and J are TRBV20-1 and TRBJ2-7; 10 bases are a match to TRBD2. Germline V lookup: CDR1 DFQATT, CDR2 SNEGSKA (reference sequence). The V and J ends lost 1 base and 2 bases, in that order; junction bases with no gene match: 5. The CDR3 length is 15 residues. The CDR3 coding sequence is TGCAGTGCTAGAGGAGCTAGCGGGGGCACCTACGAGCAGTACTTC. Protein: CSARGASGGTYEQYF.

This CDR3 is CSVPSGEKLFF. CDR3 sequence (DNA): TGCAGTGTCCCATCTGGTGAAAAACTGTTTTTT. The genes are TRBV20-1 and TRBJ1-4; no firm D call. Germline lookup yields CDR1 DFQATT and CDR2 SNEGSKA (reference sequence). The CDR3 is made up of 11 amino acids. Between the trimmed V and J ends, which lost 7 bases and 7 bases, there was a span of 10 bases.

The sample holds many counts of this clonotype. The CDR3 nucleotides read TGCAGTGCTAGAGAGGACAGCAATCAGCCCCAGCATTTT. Translated, it gives CSAREDSNQPQHF. This chain joins TRBV20-1 and TRBJ1-5; D is ambiguous. Germline assignment: CDR1 DFQATT and CDR2 SNEGSKA (reference sequence). Trimming left V 0 bases short and J 1 base short, with 4 bases between. The CDR3 spans 13 residues.

This clonotype occurred a few times. The genes are TRBV5-1 and TRBJ2-2, with D perhaps matching TRBD1 (6 bases). This CDR3 spans 15 amino acids. V lost 4 bases to trimming and J lost 4 bases, with 14 bases between them. The germline CDR1 and CDR2 sequences are SGHRS and YFSETQ. The CDR3, as DNA: TGCGCCAGCAGCACCCCACAGGGCGGCACCGGGGAGCTGTTTTTT. Protein sequence: CASSTPQGGTGELFF.